This entry lists 27 T cell receptor beta chains sequenced from one sample in a study of T cell responses to AZD1222 COVID-19 vaccine. Produced via immunoSEQ multiplex PCR; TCRdb's table is partial and in-frame only. The repertoire holds more than 140,000 clones, with under 95% as singletons. Source: peripheral blood, taken on day 0 of AZD1222 vaccination. The receptors were gathered from an adult in good health.

This chain links TRBV4-3 with TRBJ2-3, with 7 bases fitting TRBD1. The CDR3 spans 16 residues. Germline-derived CDR1 and CDR2 are LGHNA and YSLEER. J lost 6 bases, V lost 3 bases, and 12 bases had no gene match. The CDR3 loop is CASSHFRQGDRDTQYF. CDR3 sequence (DNA): TGCGCCAGCAGCCACTTCAGACAGGGCGACAGGGATACGCAGTATTTT.

The chain recombines TRBV6-2 or TRBV6-3 with TRBJ2-2; D is unresolved. The ends were cut back, 5 bases at V and 4 bases at J, with 8 bases in the middle. CDR3 length: 13 amino acids. Germline assignment: CDR1 MNHEY and CDR2 SVGEGT. The CDR3 reads CASSKLFTGELFF. In nucleotides, the CDR3 is TGTGCCAGCAGTAAACTTTTCACCGGGGAGCTGTTTTTT.

The J gene is TRBJ2-1, the V gene TRBV7-9; unclear D gene. Germline V gene sequence: CDR1 SEHNR, CDR2 FQNEAQ (reference sequence). The CDR3 loop spans 13 amino acids. Trimming shortened V by 1 base and J by 1 base, and 2 bases separated the two germline ends. CDR3 DNA: TGTGCCAGCAGCTTAGATTCCTACAATGAGCAGTTCTTC. Its translation is CASSLDSYNEQFF. The full variable domain, rest sourced from reference TRBV7-9 and TRBJ2-1, is DTGVSQNPRHKITKRGQNVTFRCDPISEHNRLYWYRQTLGQGPEFLTYFQNEAQLEKSRLLSDRFSAERPKGSFSTLEIQRTEQGDSAMYLCASSLDSYNEQFFGPGTRLTVL.

The chain couples TRBV28 to TRBJ1-5; 9 bases fit TRBD1. Trimming took 6 bases from V and 0 from J; bases not matched to a gene: 15. The CDR3 length is 19 residues. CDR1 and CDR2 (germline): MDHEN, SYDVKM. The chain's CDR3 is CASRVQGAVGINSNQPQHF. The CDR3 region has the DNA TGTGCCAGCAGAGTACAGGGGGCTGTAGGGATTAATAGCAATCAGCCCCAGCATTTT.

The chain has TRBV5-5 and TRBJ2-1; 9 positions agree with TRBD2. The CDR3 length is 14 residues. Germline V gene data show CDR1 as SGHKS and CDR2 as YYEKEE (reference sequence). The trim removed 3 bases at V and 10 bases at J, leaving 8 bases unmatched. The CDR3 is CASSSGLALLEQFF. The DNA of the CDR3 is TGTGCCAGCAGCTCAGGACTAGCGCTCCTAGAGCAGTTCTTC.

This chain connects TRBV6-5 to TRBJ2-1, with 10 bases identical to TRBD1. There are 14 residues in the CDR3. Germline V gives CDR1 MNHEY, CDR2 SVGAGI. The ends lost 5 bases at V and 8 bases at J; junction bases unmatched: 6. The CDR3 DNA is TGTGCCAGCAGTCCGGGACAGGGGAACGATGAGCAGTTCTTC. Its translation: CASSPGQGNDEQFF.

This chain links TRBV4-1 with TRBJ2-7; tentatively, D is TRBD2 (5 bases). CDR1 is MGHRA, CDR2 YSYEKL, per germline. CDR3 length equals 14 residues. The germline V and J ends were trimmed by 2 bases and 4 bases, with 12 bases remaining between them. The CDR3 reads CASSQLRRDYEQYF. CDR3 in DNA: TGCGCCAGCAGCCAACTTCGACGGGATTACGAGCAGTACTTC.

The sample holds one count of this clone. This chain links TRBV19 with TRBJ1-1; D gene uncertain. V dropped 5 bases and J dropped 8 bases, with 9 bases sitting between them. The CDR3 spans 11 residues. Germline V gene sequence: CDR1 LNHDA, CDR2 SQIVND (reference sequence). The CDR3, as DNA: TGTGCCAGTAGTCTCAAATTAGAAGCTTTCTTT. As protein: CASSLKLEAFF.

The V gene is TRBV6-5, the J gene TRBJ2-1, with a possible D match to TRBD1 (5 bases). Germline assignment: CDR1 MNHEY and CDR2 SVGAGI. The CDR3 covers 13 residues. V gave up 6 bases and J gave up 10 bases, with 16 bases separating them. CDR3 loop: CASSPRVLGEQFF. DNA of the CDR3: TGTGCCAGCAGCCCCAGGGTTCTGGGCGAGCAGTTCTTC.

The chain uses TRBV6-2 or TRBV6-3 and TRBJ1-1, with D maybe TRBD1 (5 bases). The CDR3 loop spans 16 amino acids. CDR1 is MNHEY and CDR2 is SVGEGT in the germline V gene. V was shortened by 2 bases and J by 0 bases, with 13 bases between the two germline ends. CDR3 coding DNA: TGTGCCAGCAGTTACGGGGCTGAAAGTATGAACACTGAAGCTTTCTTT. Residues: CASSYGAESMNTEAFF.

The chain combines TRBV27 with TRBJ1-1; D is unclear. Trimming removed 3 bases at V and 3 bases at J, with 5 bases between. The CDR3 contains 12 residues. Germline loops: CDR1 MNHEY, CDR2 SMNVEV (reference sequence). The CDR3 spells CASSFPDTEAFF. CDR3 coding DNA: TGTGCCAGCAGTTTCCCCGACACTGAAGCTTTCTTT.

The V call is TRBV6-2 or TRBV6-3, the J call TRBJ2-7, with 10 bases that match TRBD2. The CDR3 has 17 amino acids. V dropped 0 bases and J dropped 3; count of bases not matched to a gene: 8. The germline gives CDR1 MNHEY, CDR2 SVGEGT. The DNA of the CDR3 is TGTGCCAGCAGTTACTCGAGGGTAGCGGGAGGCCTCTACGAGCAGTACTTC. Amino acids: CASSYSRVAGGLYEQYF.

The chain uses TRBV7-9 and TRBJ2-3; 7 nucleotides match TRBD2. In germline, CDR1 is SEHNR, CDR2 FQNEAQ (reference sequence). V shed 1 base and J 5 bases; nucleotides not matched to a gene: 6. CDR3 size: 15 residues. The DNA of the CDR3 is TGTGCCAGCAGCTTAGGAGGCGGGAGAGGAGATACGCAGTATTTT. Protein sequence: CASSLGGGRGDTQYF.

This clone was seen only once. This chain links TRBV9 with TRBJ2-3; TRBD2 might be the D (5 bases). V shed 7 bases and J shed 1 base, with 16 bases lying between them. The CDR3 totals 15 residues. The germline V gene has CDR1 SGDLS and CDR2 YYNGEE. The CDR3 spells CASAGTSSRTDTQYF. The CDR3 DNA reads as TGTGCCAGCGCCGGTACTAGTTCCCGCACAGATACGCAGTATTTT.

The gene calls are TRBV5-1 and TRBJ1-2, with 11 bases fitting TRBD1. Germline values: CDR1 SGHRS, CDR2 YFSETQ. V lost 4 bases to trimming and J lost 5 bases; unmatched junction nucleotides: 7. The CDR3 loop spans 15 amino acids. The CDR3 DNA is TGCGCCAGCAGCCCGCGGACAGGGGGCCCTTATGGCTACACCTTC. Translating it yields CASSPRTGGPYGYTF.

J is TRBJ2-7 and V is TRBV7-6; no clear D. The CDR3 is 11 residues long. Per germline, CDR1 SGHVS and CDR2 FNYEAQ. Trimming pared 5 bases from V and 6 bases from J, leaving 8 bases between. The CDR3 loop reads CASSQGSEQYF. The CDR3 bases are TGTGCCAGCAGCCAAGGGTCCGAGCAGTACTTC.

The chain uses TRBV10-3 and TRBJ2-3; D unresolved. The germline gives CDR1 ENHRY, CDR2 SYGVKD. Trimming left V 4 bases short and J 4 bases short, with 12 bases between. The CDR3 is 14 amino acids. The CDR3 nucleotides are TGTGCCATCAGTGCGGTCCTGTCCCCAGATACGCAGTATTTT. Amino acids: CAISAVLSPDTQYF.

J is TRBJ2-4 and V is TRBV5-1; 9 nucleotides line up with TRBD1. This CDR3 comprises 15 residues. From germline, CDR1 is SGHRS and CDR2 YFSETQ. Trimming took 0 bases from V and 6 from J; bases not matched to a gene: 4. The CDR3 is CASSLESGQGNIQYF. The CDR3 nucleotides are TGCGCCAGCAGCTTGGAATCGGGACAGGGAAACATTCAGTACTTC.

This clone was observed a single time. As DNA, the CDR3 is TGTGCCACCATAAAGGGTCGATGGTATTTT. It codes for CATIKGRWYF. The rearrangement uses TRBV6-5 and TRBJ2-3; D is ambiguous. The CDR3 spans 10 residues. The V end was cut by 10 bases, the J end by 14 bases, with 16 bases between. Germline loops: CDR1 MNHEY, CDR2 SVGAGI.

The chain couples TRBV29-1 to TRBJ1-2; D is perhaps TRBD1 (5 bases). The germline V gene encodes CDR1 SQVTM and CDR2 ANQGSEA. CDR3 size: 12 residues. The V and J ends lost 4 bases and 7 bases respectively, with 13 bases between them. The CDR3 bases are TGCAGCGTTGCGGGACCCACGGGTGGCTACACCTTC. This sequence encodes CSVAGPTGGYTF. Together with reference TRBV29-1 and TRBJ1-2, the CDR3 gives the full variable domain: SAVISQKPSRDICQRGTSLTIQCQVDSQVTMMFWYRQQPGQSLTLIATANQGSEATYESGFVIDKFPISRPNLTFSTLTVSNMSPEDSSIYLCSVAGPTGGYTFGSGTRLTVV.

The chain couples TRBV5-6 to TRBJ1-3; D not certain. Trimming cost V 2 bases and J 9 bases, with 15 bases left between them. The CDR3 is made up of 14 amino acids. The germline V gene has CDR1 SGHDT and CDR2 YYEEEE. Written as DNA, the CDR3 is TGTGCCAGCAGCTTACTTAGCCAGAGAGGCACCATATATTTT. It encodes CASSLLSQRGTIYF.

The J gene is TRBJ1-3, the V gene TRBV6-2 or TRBV6-3; the D is unclear. Germline CDR1 reads MNHEY; CDR2 reads SVGEGT. Trimming pared 2 bases from V and 8 bases from J, leaving 7 bases between. This CDR3 contains 12 residues. This CDR3 is CASSYGRDTIYF. DNA for the CDR3: TGTGCCAGCAGTTACGGGAGGGACACCATATATTTT.

Details on this clone: Sequence at one end of the junction differs from germline and may be a read error. The chain carries TRBV5-6 and TRBJ2-5; TRBD1 matches at 10 bases. This CDR3 spans 15 amino acids. Germline V gene sequence: CDR1 SGHDT, CDR2 YYEEEE. The CDR3 loop reads CASTLLGQGQETQYF. CDR3 DNA: TGTGCCAGCACCTTGCTGGGACAGGGGCAAGAGACCCAGTACTTC.

The chain uses TRBV12-3 or TRBV12-4 and TRBJ2-7, with D uncertain. The CDR3 sequence is 11 residues long. Trimming shortened V by 3 bases and J by 2 bases, and 2 bases separated the two germline ends. The chain's CDR3 is CASSFTYEQYF. DNA of the CDR3: TGTGCCAGCAGTTTCACCTACGAGCAGTACTTC.

This clone was picked up one time. The rearrangement uses TRBV21-1 and TRBJ2-3; the table names TRBD1, a call not compared with the DNA. TRBV21-1 is labeled a pseudogene. The CDR3 spans 17 residues. CDR3 in DNA: TGTGCCAGCAGCAAATTCCGGGACAGGGGTACCACAGATACGCAGTATTTT. This encodes CASSKFRDRGTTDTQYF.

The chain links TRBV10-1 to TRBJ2-7; TRBD2 matches 9 bases. J was trimmed by 9 bases and V by 2 bases; bases with no gene match: 8. This CDR3 contains 14 residues. Germline CDR1 reads WNHNN; CDR2 reads SYGVQD (reference sequence). The DNA of the CDR3 is TGCGCCAGCAGTGAGATAGCGGGAGTATGCGGGCAGTACTTC. Its protein product is CASSEIAGVCGQYF.

The gene calls are TRBV2 and TRBJ1-1, with D uncertain. Looked up from germline, CDR1 is SNHLY and CDR2 is FYNNEI. Between the trimmed V and J ends, which lost 2 bases and 6 bases, there was a span of 10 bases. This CDR3 is 13 amino acids long. CDR3 in amino acids: CASSEWKGAEAFF. CDR3 DNA: TGTGCCAGCAGTGAATGGAAGGGAGCTGAAGCTTTCTTT.